This passage covers 10 T cell receptor beta chains from one sample sequenced in a study of OX40 agonist ivuxolimab in advanced cancers. TCRdb keeps only in-frame clones here, not all; method: immunoSEQ multiplex PCR. The sample gives about 89,000 clones, approximately 91% of which show up once; roughly 0.75% is in the top ten. The sample was CD4+ or CD8+ T cells sorted from blood, taken in a trial of the OX40 agonist ivuxolimab. The receptors were sampled from an adult with an advanced solid tumor such as melanoma, head and neck, liver or kidney cancer.

This clone was observed a few times. The chain has TRBV7-2 and TRBJ2-7; D gene ambiguous. The germline V and J ends were trimmed by 3 bases and 5 bases, with 14 bases remaining between them. The CDR3 extends over 14 amino acids. CDR1 is SGHTA and CDR2 is FQGNSA in the germline V gene. The CDR3 sequence is CASSFLGSANEQYF. The CDR3 coding sequence is TGTGCCAGCAGCTTCCTCGGATCCGCCAACGAGCAGTACTTC.

Here the CDR3 reads CASSLRDPSTDTQYF. In nucleotides, the CDR3 is TGTGCCAGCAGCTTAAGGGACCCGAGCACAGATACGCAGTATTTT. The chain employs TRBV7-3 and TRBJ2-3, with D tentatively TRBD1 or TRBD2 (5 bases each). Germline V gene data show CDR1 as SGHTA and CDR2 as FQGTGA. This CDR3 spans 15 amino acids. Trimming left V 1 base short and J 0 bases short, with 8 bases between.

The chain has TRBV28 and TRBJ1-5, with unresolved D. Between the trimmed V and J ends, which lost 3 bases and 3 bases, there was a span of 12 bases. This CDR3 comprises 15 residues. Germline V gene sequence: CDR1 MDHEN, CDR2 SYDVKM. CDR3 loop: CASSFPGLLNQPQHF. The CDR3 nucleotides read TGTGCCAGCAGTTTTCCCGGCCTGCTCAATCAGCCCCAGCATTTT.

The chain joins TRBV28 to TRBJ2-3, with TRBD2 matching 11 bases. This CDR3 spans 15 amino acids. V dropped 8 bases and J dropped 4; count of bases not matched to a gene: 8. Per germline, CDR1 MDHEN and CDR2 SYDVKM. CDR3 DNA sequence: TGTGCCAGCGGCCAGCTAGCGGGAGGCCCAGATACGCAGTATTTT. As protein: CASGQLAGGPDTQYF.

The gene calls are TRBV14 and TRBJ1-6, with a tentative D call TRBD1 (6 bases). The germline CDR1 and CDR2 sequences are SGHDN and FVKESK. This CDR3 is built from 14 residues. The V gene lost 1 base and the J gene lost 6 bases, with 7 bases spanning the gap. CDR3 residues: CASSQGQVNSPLHF. CDR3 nucleotides: TGTGCCAGCAGCCAAGGACAGGTTAATTCACCCCTCCACTTT.

The rearrangement joins TRBV28 to TRBJ2-2; 11 bases fit TRBD1. The CDR3 runs 18 residues. Germline CDR1 is MDHEN and CDR2 is SYDVKM. V lost 2 bases and J lost 6; bases outside the gene matches: 11. The chain's CDR3 is CASSLPGQGAKGAGELFF. The DNA for the CDR3 is TGTGCCAGCAGTTTACCAGGACAGGGGGCAAAGGGCGCCGGGGAGCTGTTTTTT. Supplemented by reference TRBV28 and TRBJ2-2, the full variable domain reads DVKVTQSSRYLVKRTGEKVFLECVQDMDHENMFWYRQDPGLGLRLIYFSYDVKMKEKGDIPEGYSVSREKKERFSLILESASTNQTSMYLCASSLPGQGAKGAGELFFGEGSRLTVL.

The genes are TRBV6-6 and TRBJ1-2; perhaps TRBD1 as D (5 bases). The CDR3 has 13 amino acids. Trimming removed 2 bases from V and 4 bases from J, with 8 bases in between. Germline assignment: CDR1 MNHNY and CDR2 SVGAGI (reference sequence). The CDR3 reads CASSYSGTYGYTF. In nucleotides, the CDR3 is TGTGCCAGCAGTTACAGCGGGACCTATGGCTACACCTTC.

The J gene is TRBJ2-5, the V gene TRBV19; TRBD1 agrees at 10 bases. Germline CDR1 LNHDA, CDR2 SQIVND (reference sequence). V was clipped by 6 bases and J by 3 bases; unmatched bases: 7. This CDR3 region has 15 residues. The CDR3 loop is CASSLTGTGEETQYF. The CDR3 coding sequence is TGTGCCAGTAGCCTTACCGGGACAGGGGAAGAGACCCAGTACTTC.

The chain is built from TRBV2 and TRBJ2-3; 9 bases agree with TRBD1. The CDR3 extends over 13 amino acids. Germline CDR1 is SNHLY and CDR2 is FYNNEI. The ends lost 6 bases at V and 5 bases at J; junction bases unmatched: 3. As DNA, the CDR3 is TGTGCCAGCAGGGACAGGGGAAAAGATACGCAGTATTTT. Its translation is CASRDRGKDTQYF.

The chain combines TRBV5-1 with TRBJ2-7, with TRBD1 matching over 11 bases. From germline, CDR1 is SGHRS and CDR2 YFSETQ. The CDR3 is 14 amino acids. The V and J ends lost 5 bases and 6 bases, in that order; junction bases with no gene match: 7. The CDR3 nucleotides are TGCGCCAGCAGTTCCGGGACAGGGGGAAGCGAGCAGTACTTC. Translating it yields CASSSGTGGSEQYF.